The rows below give T cell receptor beta chains drawn from one sample of a study of blood T cell repertoires in COVID-19. Generated by immunoSEQ multiplex PCR, the TCRdb table keeps only in-frame clones and is missing some. The sample includes more than 300,000 clones, more than 75% of them seen just once. The sample comprised PBMCs or T cells enriched from blood (not recorded which). All receptors come from a woman under 30 who had recovered from COVID-19. Each CDR3 is given with its conserved first and last residue. A D gene is named only where the DNA matches it firmly. Rows may omit the clone size; those that give it use once, few, many or a size class.

clone size | J gene | V gene | D gene | CDR3 DNA | CDR3 protein
. | TRBJ2-5 | TRBV27 | . | TGTGCCAGCAGTTCCCAGGGCTGGCAGGGGAGAACGCAGTGGGAGACCCAGTACTTC | CASSSQGWQGRTQWETQYF
. | TRBJ2-7 | TRBV4-1 | . | TGCGCCAGCAGCCAATTTTTGACGGGAGTCTCTTACGAGCAGTACTTC | CASSQFLTGVSYEQYF
. | TRBJ1-1 | TRBV21-1 | . | TGTGCCAGCAGGACACCTAAAGTTCCCACTGAAGCTTTCTTT | CASRTPKVPTEAFF
. | TRBJ2-7 | TRBV18 | . | TGTGCCAGCTCATTGGTCGCAGGGGACTACGAGCAGTACTTC | CASSLVAGDYEQYF
. | TRBJ2-5 | TRBV30 | TRBD1 | TGTGCCTGGAGTACAGGGGGCACGGAGACCCAGTACTTC | CAWSTGGTETQYF
. | TRBJ2-3 | TRBV5-4 | . | TGTGCCAGCAGCTTGCTTGTAGGAGTAGACACAGATACGCAGTATTTT | CASSLLVGVDTDTQYF
. | TRBJ2-1 | TRBV10-1 | . | TGCGCCAGCAGTGACCCCGGGATTGAGCAGTTCTTC | CASSDPGIEQFF
. | TRBJ2-5 | TRBV19 | TRBD2 | TGTGCCGGAGTAGAGGCAGTTAGCGGGGTACAAGAGACCCAGTACTTC | CAGVEAVSGVQETQYF
. | TRBJ2-7 | TRBV5-6 | TRBD1 | TGTGCCAGCAGCTTGTTTCAGACAGGGCCCTCCTACGAGCAGTACTTC | CASSLFQTGPSYEQYF
. | TRBJ2-7 | TRBV9 | TRBD1 | TGTGCCAGCAGCCTACTACAGGGGCAAGAGCAGTACTTC | CASSLLQGQEQYF
. | TRBJ1-3 | TRBV6-4 | . | TGTGCCAGCAGTGACCACGCGAACCTAACCTCTGGAAACACCATATATTTT | CASSDHANLTSGNTIYF
once | TRBJ1-4 | TRBV7-2 | . | TGTGCCAGCAGCTTAGGCCCCGAAAGCAATGAAAAACTGTTTTTT | CASSLGPESNEKLFF
. | TRBJ1-1 | TRBV12-5 | . | TGTGCTAGTGGTTTGGTGTTGTACAGTGAAGCTTTCTTT | CASGLVLYSEAFF
. | TRBJ2-2 | TRBV30 | . | TGTGCCTACAACGGGGAAGGGGAGCTGTTTTTT | CAYNGEGELFF
. | TRBJ1-5 | TRBV2 | . | TGTGCCGTAAAGACACCTAACCCCAATCAGCCCCAGCATTTT | CAVKTPNPNQPQHF
once | TRBJ1-1 | TRBV5-1 | . | TGCGCCAGCAGCTTGATGGAGGGACTGAACACTGAAGCTTTCTTT | CASSLMEGLNTEAFF
. | TRBJ1-2 | TRBV11-2 | . | TGTGCCAGCAGCGCCCTGACGGGAGGGCGTGGCTACACCTTC | CASSALTGGRGYTF
. | TRBJ2-2 | TRBV7-9 | TRBD2 | TGTGCCAGCAGCAAGGGACTAGCGGGCACCGGGGAGCTGTTTTTT | CASSKGLAGTGELFF
. | TRBJ1-4 | TRBV11-2 | . | TGTGCCAGCAGCCTCCGGGTTAATGAAAAACTGTTTTTT | CASSLRVNEKLFF
. | TRBJ1-3 | TRBV23-1 | . | TGCGCCAGCGGGGAGTGCTCTGGAAACACCATATATTTT | CASGECSGNTIYF
. | TRBJ1-3 | TRBV28 | TRBD1 | TGTGCCAGCAGATCGGACAGGGGCTATGGAAACACCATATATTTT | CASRSDRGYGNTIYF
. | TRBJ2-1 | TRBV30 | . | TGTGCCTGGAGTGTAGTCACGGAGGCAAATGAGCAGTTCTTC | CAWSVVTEANEQFF